This T cell receptor beta chain derives from a study of T cells in Graves' hyperthyroidism and ophthalmopathy. RNA transcripts yielded amplified TCR beta CDR3 regions. HTBI primers drove first-round RT-PCR of the TCR CDR3. TCRdb reprocessed the multiplex PCR reads with MiXCR, giving one entry per CDR3 protein. The sample consists of about 840,000 distinct CDR3 sequences, over 35% of them appearing once. This clonotype was recorded a few times. The receptor comes from a man between 18 and 29 years old with Graves' hyperthyroidism. Sequencing was done on a sample of blood.

The CDR3 region has the DNA TGCGCCAGCAGCTGGCCTACAGGAGCGACCACCGGGGAGCTGTTTTTT. As protein: CASSWPTGATTGELFF. The chain joins TRBV5-1 to TRBJ2-2; the D gene is possibly TRBD1 (5 bases). V was cut by 3 bases and J by 4 bases, with 16 bases left in between. CDR1 and CDR2 (germline): SGHRS, YFSETQ. The CDR3 runs to 16 residues. Based on the CDR3 plus reference TRBV5-1 and TRBJ2-2, the full variable domain is KAGVTQTPRYLIKTRGQQVTLSCSPISGHRSVSWYQQTPGQGLQFLFEYFSETQRNKGNFPGRFSGRQFSNSRSEMNVSTLELGDSALYLCASSWPTGATTGELFFGEGSRLTVL.